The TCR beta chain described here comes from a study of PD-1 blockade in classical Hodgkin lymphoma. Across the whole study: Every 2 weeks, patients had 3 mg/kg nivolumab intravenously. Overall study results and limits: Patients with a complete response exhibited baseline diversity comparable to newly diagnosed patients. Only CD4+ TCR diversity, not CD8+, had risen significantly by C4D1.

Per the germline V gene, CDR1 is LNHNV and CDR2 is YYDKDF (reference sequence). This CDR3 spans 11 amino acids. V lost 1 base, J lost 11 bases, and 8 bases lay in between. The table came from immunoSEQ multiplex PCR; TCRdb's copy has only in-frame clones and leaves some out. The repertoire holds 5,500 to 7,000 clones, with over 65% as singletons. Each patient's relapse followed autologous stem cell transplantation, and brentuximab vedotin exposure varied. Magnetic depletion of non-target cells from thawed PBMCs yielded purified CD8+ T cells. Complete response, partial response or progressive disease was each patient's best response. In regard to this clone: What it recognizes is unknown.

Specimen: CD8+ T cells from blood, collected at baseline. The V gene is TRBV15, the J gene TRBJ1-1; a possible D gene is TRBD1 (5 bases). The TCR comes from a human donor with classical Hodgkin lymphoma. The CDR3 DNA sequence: TGTGCCACCAGCAGAGGACAGTTGGCTTTCTTT. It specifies CATSRGQLAFF.